The 20 T cell receptor beta chains presented below share a single source sample, sequenced in a study of cytomegalovirus exposure and HLA in healthy donors. Vbeta (60) and Jbeta (13) primers were used in the PCR. The method was immunoSEQ multiplex PCR; TCRdb's version includes in-frame clones alone and lacks a portion of them. The table has roughly 200,000 clones, roughly 80% seen once. Sequenced material: PBMCs. All receptors derive from a man under 40 in good health and CMV-seronegative.

The rearrangement joins TRBV6-5 to TRBJ2-5; D not resolved. The J call may be mistaken, given a closer DNA end match to TRBJ2-7. Germline V gene data show CDR1 as MNHEY and CDR2 as SVGAGI. This CDR3 spans 16 amino acids. Written as DNA, the CDR3 is TGTGCCAGCAGTTACTCCGGAGCCTTAGACCCCTACGAGCAGTACTTC. Translation: CASSYSGALDPYEQYF.

The chain couples TRBV6-6 to TRBJ1-2; 7 bases fit TRBD1. The ends lost 5 bases at V and 6 bases at J; junction bases unmatched: 6. This CDR3 is 13 amino acids long. The germline V gene has CDR1 MNHNY and CDR2 SVGAGI (reference sequence). The CDR3 nucleotides are TGTGCCAGCAGTCTTGACAGGGTGGATGGCTACACCTTC. This translates into CASSLDRVDGYTF.

The CDR3: CASTGIDNYEQYF. The CDR3 DNA is TGTGCCAGCACCGGGATAGATAATTACGAGCAGTACTTC. The chain has TRBV27 and TRBJ2-7; possibly TRBD2 for D (5 bases). Between the trimmed V and J ends, which lost 7 bases and 4 bases, there was a span of 14 bases. The CDR3 runs to 13 residues. Germline V gives CDR1 MNHEY, CDR2 SMNVEV (reference sequence).

The V and J genes are TRBV7-3 and TRBJ2-3; the match to TRBD2 covers 8 bases. The germline gives CDR1 SGHTA, CDR2 FQGTGA. The CDR3 consists of 17 residues. Unmatched junction bases numbered 7, after V lost 2 bases and J lost 0 bases. The CDR3 coding sequence is TGTGCCAGCAGCTTACTAGGACTAGCCTCTAGCACAGATACGCAGTATTTT. Translating it yields CASSLLGLASSTDTQYF.

V usage is TRBV29-1 and J usage is TRBJ1-2; 7 bases line up with TRBD1. Looked up from germline, CDR1 is SQVTM and CDR2 is ANQGSEA. J was trimmed by 1 base and V by 7 bases; bases with no gene match: 6. The CDR3 contains 13 residues. DNA of the CDR3: TGCAGCGCCCGGGACAGTGATAACTATGGCTACACCTTC. Translated, it gives CSARDSDNYGYTF.

The chain employs TRBV25-1 and TRBJ2-1; the match to TRBD1 covers 7 bases. Trimming removed 3 bases from V and 6 bases from J; junction bases left unmatched: 5. The CDR3 has 14 amino acids. Germline CDR1 MGHDK, CDR2 SYGVNS. The CDR3 loop is CASSDAGGSNEQFF. CDR3 nucleotides: TGTGCCAGCAGTGATGCAGGGGGTAGCAATGAGCAGTTCTTC.

The V call is TRBV29-1, the J call TRBJ2-3; D is possibly TRBD1 (6 bases). Germline CDR1 SQVTM, CDR2 ANQGSEA. This CDR3 has 10 amino acids. The CDR3 reads CSAGVDTQYF. The CDR3 DNA is TGCAGTGCAGGGGTGGATACGCAGTATTTT.

The chain has TRBV7-9 and TRBJ2-7; a possible D gene is TRBD1 (6 bases). CDR1 is SEHNR, CDR2 FQNEAQ, per germline (reference sequence). This CDR3 has 13 amino acids. The V end lost 2 bases, the J end lost 5 bases, and 10 bases lay between the germline ends. CDR3 residues: CASSLPGHNEQYF. The CDR3 region has the DNA TGTGCCAGCAGCTTACCGGGACATAACGAGCAGTACTTC. The full variable domain, with the rest looked up from reference TRBV7-9 and TRBJ2-7, is DTGVSQNPRHKITKRGQNVTFRCDPISEHNRLYWYRQTLGQGPEFLTYFQNEAQLEKSRLLSDRFSAERPKGSFSTLEIQRTEQGDSAMYLCASSLPGHNEQYFGPGTRLTVT.

The chain has TRBV9 and TRBJ1-6; D is uncertain. The CDR3 contains 18 residues. Germline V gene lookup returns CDR1 SGDLS and CDR2 YYNGEE. V was pared by 0 bases and J by 0 bases, with 13 bases between. CDR3 residues: CASSVGDPLSSYNSPLHF. CDR3 sequence (DNA): TGTGCCAGCAGCGTAGGAGATCCCCTGAGCTCCTATAATTCACCCCTCCACTTT.

This chain links TRBV15 with TRBJ2-5, with D perhaps matching TRBD1 (6 bases). The CDR3 has 13 residues. V lost 5 bases to trimming and J lost 5 bases, with 12 bases between them. From germline, CDR1 is LNHNV and CDR2 YYDKDF (reference sequence). In DNA, the CDR3 is TGTGCCACCAGCGAACAGGGTTACGAGACCCAGTACTTC. It specifies CATSEQGYETQYF.

V and J are TRBV28 and TRBJ1-6; 9 bases fit TRBD1. The CDR3 runs 15 residues. Trimming removed 4 bases from V and 9 bases from J; junction bases left unmatched: 7. Per the germline V gene, CDR1 is MDHEN and CDR2 is SYDVKM. The CDR3: CASSYGQGNGSPLHF. The CDR3 DNA reads as TGTGCCAGCAGTTATGGACAGGGGAATGGTTCACCCCTCCACTTT.

This clone has just a few counts. The chain uses TRBV6-5 and TRBJ2-5; TRBD1 matches 9 bases. This CDR3 has 14 amino acids. The germline V gene encodes CDR1 MNHEY and CDR2 SVGAGI. Trimming took 7 bases from V and 5 from J; bases not matched to a gene: 8. The CDR3 reads CASTKTGGAETQYF. DNA for the CDR3: TGTGCCAGCACTAAGACAGGGGGGGCGGAGACCCAGTACTTC.

Comments on this clone: Other nucleotide sequences from this sample produce the same CDR3. The chain links TRBV9 to TRBJ1-4; a weak D match, TRBD1 (5 bases). The V end lost 2 bases, the J end lost 0 bases, and 8 bases lay between the germline ends. The CDR3 extends over 15 amino acids. Germline V gives CDR1 SGDLS, CDR2 YYNGEE. The CDR3 nucleotides are TGTGCCAGCAGCGTTACAGGAGCAACTAATGAAAAACTGTTTTTT. This translates into CASSVTGATNEKLFF.

For this clone: One end of the junction does not line up with germline, which may come from a read error. This rearrangement joins TRBV7-2 to TRBJ1-4; 8 nucleotides match TRBD1. The length of the CDR3 is 17 residues. Germline assignment: CDR1 SGHTA and CDR2 FQGNSA. The CDR3 sequence is CASSLAGPGQVNEKLFF. The DNA for the CDR3 is TGTGCCAGCAGCCTAGCGGGGCCGGGACAGGTTAATGAAAAACTGTTTTTT.

This clone was seen just once. This chain joins TRBV4-3 and TRBJ2-2; 8 nucleotides agree with TRBD1. The CDR3 is 16 amino acids. Germline CDR1 and CDR2: LGHNA and YSLEER. J lost 6 bases, V lost 0 bases, and 6 bases had no gene match. This chain's CDR3 is CASSQDPGQGSGELFF. CDR3 sequence (DNA): TGCGCCAGCAGCCAAGATCCCGGACAGGGATCCGGGGAGCTGTTTTTT.

The chain couples TRBV10-3 to TRBJ2-7; TRBD1 matches at 10 bases. J was trimmed by 5 bases and V by 7 bases; bases with no gene match: 5. The CDR3 runs to 13 residues. Germline-derived CDR1 and CDR2 are ENHRY and SYGVKD. The CDR3 DNA reads as TGTGCCATCAATCGGGACAGGGGCGACGAGCAGTACTTC. Protein product: CAINRDRGDEQYF.

This chain connects TRBV19 to TRBJ1-2, with D possibly TRBD1 on 5 matching bases. In germline, CDR1 is LNHDA, CDR2 SQIVND (reference sequence). The CDR3 consists of 16 residues. Trimming removed 3 bases from V and 5 bases from J, with 19 bases in between. For the CDR3, the DNA is TGTGCCAGTAGTATCCCCGGGTCCTGGGGCATATATGGCTACACCTTC. Its translation is CASSIPGSWGIYGYTF.

The V gene is TRBV7-2, the J gene TRBJ1-2; TRBD1 matches 8 bases. Germline V gives CDR1 SGHTA, CDR2 FQGNSA. The CDR3 loop spans 17 amino acids. The trim removed 5 bases at V and 4 bases at J, leaving 15 bases unmatched. The CDR3 DNA follows: TGTGCCAGCAGCCCGGGACAGGCCGGTGATCCGGGCTATGGCTACACCTTC. Its translation: CASSPGQAGDPGYGYTF.

This chain links TRBV11-3 with TRBJ2-7, with a possible D match to TRBD1 (7 bases). Germline assignment: CDR1 SGHNT and CDR2 YENEEA. The CDR3 has 13 residues. Trimming left V 1 base short and J 7 bases short, with 11 bases between. The CDR3 DNA reads TGTGCCAGCAGCTTAGGTCAGGGGGGTGAGCAGTACTTC. This gives the protein CASSLGQGGEQYF.

This chain links TRBV11-1 with TRBJ1-2, with a possible D match to TRBD1 (6 bases). Trimming cost V 3 bases and J 7 bases, with 12 bases left between them. Germline assignment: CDR1 SGHAT and CDR2 FQDESV (reference sequence). This CDR3 has 13 amino acids. In DNA form, the CDR3 reads TGTGCCAGCAGCTTTTCCAGGGGAGTTGGCTACACCTTC. Protein: CASSFSRGVGYTF.